This T cell receptor (beta chain) was captured in a study of CD8+ T cells in alopecia areata. The germline CDR1 and CDR2 sequences are MNHEY and SVGAGI. Trimming stripped 0 bases from V and 7 bases from J, with 12 bases between. The CDR3 covers 14 residues. cDNA reverse transcribed from extracted RNA served as the sequencing template. Some clones are missing from TCRdb's copy, which holds only in-frame ones; the method was immunoSEQ multiplex PCR. The profile covers approximately 180,000 clones, with about three fifths appearing a single time and roughly 16% taken by the ten largest. This clone was recorded a few times. Treatment given: oral pan-JAK inhibitor, 5-10 mg twice daily.

The clonotype was recovered from a human donor with alopecia areata. The gene calls are TRBV6-5 and TRBJ2-5; D assignment may be TRBD1 or TRBD2 (5 bases each). The sample here was CD4+ T cells sorted from blood, taken between weeks 55 and 65, from a patient treated with tofacitinib. CDR3 residues: CASSYSSGQVTQYF. CDR3 in DNA: TGTGCCAGCAGTTACTCGTCGGGGCAGGTGACCCAGTACTTC.